What follows are 5 T cell receptor beta chains derived from one specimen sequenced in a study of T-cell memory formation after mild COVID-19. TCRdb analysed the 5' RACE reads with MiXCR anew, one entry per CDR3 protein. The sample includes about 450,000 distinct CDR3 sequences, roughly a quarter seen only once; the top ten take under 15%. The specimen was PBMCs or a T cell subset sorted from them (not recorded which). The receptors originated from an adult woman who had mild COVID-19 (a few samples of this study predate the infection). Cell type and time point are not known.

The genes are TRBV20-1 and TRBJ2-2, with D tentatively TRBD2 (5 bases). V lost 5 bases and J 5 bases, leaving 15 bases between the germline ends. This CDR3 is 14 amino acids long. The germline V gene encodes CDR1 DFQATT and CDR2 SNEGSKA (reference sequence). This CDR3 reads CSAWKNSETGELFF. The CDR3 bases are TGCAGTGCTTGGAAAAATAGCGAAACCGGGGAGCTGTTTTTT.

A few counts support this clonotype. The genes are TRBV11-2 and TRBJ2-4; D is ambiguous. In germline, CDR1 is SGHAT, CDR2 FQNNGV. With 1 base removed from V and 7 bases from J, the gap between germline ends came to 5 bases. The CDR3 loop spans 12 amino acids. Here the CDR3 reads CASSLGANIQYF. The DNA for the CDR3 is TGTGCCAGCAGCTTAGGGGCGAACATTCAGTACTTC.

This clonotype was found a few times. The chain has TRBV20-1 and TRBJ2-1; a possible D gene is TRBD2 (6 bases). The ends were cut back, 5 bases at V and 0 bases at J, with 17 bases in the middle. The germline V gene has CDR1 DFQATT and CDR2 SNEGSKA (reference sequence). This CDR3 region has 16 residues. The CDR3 spells CSALTRSGYSYNEQFF. The CDR3 nucleotides read TGCAGTGCTCTTACTCGTAGCGGTTACTCCTACAATGAGCAGTTCTTC.

Written as DNA, the CDR3 is TGCGCCAGCAGCCGGGACCTAGACAACAACGTCCTGACTTTC. Translated, it gives CASSRDLDNNVLTF. The V call is TRBV5-1, the J call TRBJ2-6, with D perhaps given as TRBD1 or TRBD2 (5 bases each). This CDR3 has 14 amino acids. With 4 bases removed from V and 9 bases from J, the gap between germline ends came to 14 bases. Germline assignment: CDR1 SGHRS and CDR2 YFSETQ.

The table lists this clonotype with a few counts. The chain links TRBV7-9 to TRBJ2-7, with TRBD2 matching 9 bases. This CDR3 comprises 17 residues. Trimming removed 1 base from V and 4 bases from J; junction bases left unmatched: 11. Germline lookup yields CDR1 SEHNR and CDR2 FQNEAQ (reference sequence). The CDR3 DNA reads as TGTGCCAGCAGCTTAGGTGCGGCCGCGGGAGGGCCATACGAGCAGTACTTC. Translating it yields CASSLGAAAGGPYEQYF.